This T cell receptor beta chain is drawn from a study of blood T cell repertoires in COVID-19. Looking at the study overall: Both acute and convalescent COVID-19 samples were obtained from the United States, Italy and Spain. T cells, B-cell-depleted T cells, or PBMCs supplied cDNA or gDNA.

Germline values: CDR1 KGHDR, CDR2 SFDVKD. The ends were cut back, 1 base at V and 10 bases at J, with 15 bases in the middle. CDR3 size: 14 residues. Per the original methods: Estimation of nucleated cell counts was performed using reference gene primer amplification. The protocol was immunoSEQ multiplex PCR, while the TCRdb copy is restricted to in-frame clones and leaves out a portion. Clone size and V and J calls were adopted from that table, with D and trimming inferred from the DNA. Found here are under 200,000 clones, around 89% of them singletons; the top ten hold approximately 5.5%. The gene calls are TRBV24-1 and TRBJ1-1; D gene uncertain. This TCR was sampled from a man in his forties or fifties with active or convalescent COVID-19. The sequenced material came from peripheral blood. The CDR3 is CATSDFNNREGAFF. CDR3 DNA sequence: TGTGCCACCAGTGATTTTAACAACCGGGAAGGAGCTTTCTTT.